Listed here are 21 T cell receptor beta chains from one sample, sequenced in a study of OX40 agonist ivuxolimab in advanced cancers. Using immunoSEQ multiplex PCR, the repertoire was profiled, and TCRdb retains in-frame clones only, with some absent. In the table there are tens of thousands of clones, approximately 90% of which are singletons. The source was CD4+ or CD8+ T cells sorted from blood, collected in a trial of the OX40 agonist ivuxolimab. The receptors shown here come from an adult with an advanced solid tumor such as melanoma, head and neck, liver or kidney cancer.

The V gene is TRBV27, the J gene TRBJ1-4; 8 nucleotides agree with TRBD1. CDR1 is MNHEY and CDR2 is SMNVEV in the germline V gene (reference sequence). There are 15 residues in the CDR3. The junction had 6 bases not matched to a gene; V was cut back by 2 bases and J by 7 bases. DNA of the CDR3: TGTGCCAGCAGTTTAGGACAGGGAGTCGGTGAAAAACTGTTTTTT. Translation: CASSLGQGVGEKLFF.

The chain has TRBV4-3 and TRBJ1-2; TRBD1 is a possible D gene (6 bases). V lost 4 bases to trimming and J lost 0 bases, with 12 bases between them. Germline V gene lookup returns CDR1 LGHNA and CDR2 YSLEER. CDR3 length equals 15 residues. The CDR3 sequence: CASSLTTGTNYGYTF. CDR3 DNA sequence: TGCGCCAGCAGCCTTACGACAGGCACTAACTATGGCTACACCTTC.

About this clone: Other nucleotide sequences in the sample specify the same CDR3. The chain carries TRBV6-1 and TRBJ2-7; no definite D call. The CDR3 covers 11 residues. CDR1 and CDR2 (germline): MNHNS, SASEGT. V lost 1 base to trimming and J lost 11 bases, with 9 bases between them. CDR3 protein: CASSEGPKKYF. CDR3 bases: TGTGCCAGCAGTGAAGGGCCCAAAAAGTACTTC.

This chain joins TRBV2 and TRBJ1-2; a possible D gene is TRBD1 (5 bases). Germline V lookup: CDR1 SNHLY, CDR2 FYNNEI. V dropped 4 bases and J dropped 5 bases, with 17 bases sitting between them. CDR3 size: 15 residues. The CDR3 region has the DNA TGTGCCAGCAGTGCTACCAGGGTAAAAGGGTATGGCTACACCTTC. It specifies CASSATRVKGYGYTF. The entire variable domain, with the rest obtained from reference TRBV2 and TRBJ1-2, is as follows: EPEVTQTPSHQVTQMGQEVILRCVPISNHLYFYWYRQILGQKVEFLVSFYNNEISEKSEIFDDQFSVERPDGSNFTLKIRSTKLEDSAMYFCASSATRVKGYGYTFGSGTRLTVV.

The chain uses TRBV9 and TRBJ1-5; a possible D gene is TRBD1 (6 bases). The germline V and J ends were trimmed by 0 bases and 5 bases, with 12 bases remaining between them. The length of the CDR3 is 15 residues. CDR1 SGDLS and CDR2 YYNGEE come from the germline V gene. The CDR3 sequence is CASSVAGAGDQPQHF. CDR3 DNA: TGTGCCAGCAGCGTAGCAGGGGCAGGGGATCAGCCCCAGCATTTT.

The chain is built from TRBV18 and TRBJ2-5, with D possibly matching TRBD1 (7 bases). The CDR3 totals 14 residues. The V gene lost 6 bases and the J gene lost 5 bases, with 16 bases spanning the gap. CDR1 and CDR2 (germline): KGHSH, LQKENI. CDR3 sequence: CASSPQGGTETQYF. Here the CDR3 DNA reads TGTGCCAGCTCCCCCCAGGGGGGCACGGAGACCCAGTACTTC.

The rearrangement links TRBV2 to TRBJ2-3, with a tentative D call TRBD1 (7 bases). The V and J ends lost 1 base and 5 bases respectively, with 16 bases between them. The CDR3 sequence is 16 residues long. CDR1 SNHLY and CDR2 FYNNEI come from the germline V gene. The chain's CDR3 is CASSEEDRRGRDTQYF. In nucleotides, the CDR3 is TGTGCCAGCAGTGAAGAGGACAGGCGGGGTAGAGATACGCAGTATTTT.

The rearrangement links TRBV4-2 to TRBJ2-7, with D perhaps being TRBD1 or TRBD2 (5 bases each). CDR1 is LGHNA and CDR2 is YNFKEQ in the germline V gene. The CDR3 consists of 15 residues. V shed 3 bases and J shed 2 bases, with 14 bases lying between them. The CDR3 DNA reads TGTGCCAGCAGCCAGGGTGAGGGGCCTGCCTACGAGCAGTACTTC. Translation: CASSQGEGPAYEQYF.

In this sample, this clone turned up a few times. The rearrangement uses TRBV6-6 and TRBJ1-2; D perhaps matches TRBD1 (5 bases). There are 14 residues in the CDR3. Germline V CDR1 and CDR2: MNHNY, SVGAGI (reference sequence). The V end lost 5 bases, the J end lost 7 bases, and 17 bases lay between the germline ends. DNA of the CDR3: TGTGCCAGCAGTGACCCTCGGGGGTCTGGTGGCTACACCTTC. Translation gives CASSDPRGSGGYTF.

V is TRBV30 and J is TRBJ1-1; D not resolved. CDR3 length: 10 amino acids. V dropped 5 bases and J dropped 7 bases, with 8 bases sitting between them. Germline V lookup: CDR1 GTSNPN, CDR2 SVGIG (reference sequence). Here the CDR3 DNA reads TGTGCCTGGCGACCTTTTGAAGCTTTCTTT. Amino acids: CAWRPFEAFF.

The rearrangement links TRBV28 to TRBJ2-3; D possibly matches TRBD1 or TRBD2 (5 bases each). V lost 5 bases to trimming and J lost 2 bases, with 17 bases between them. CDR3 length equals 16 residues. Per germline, CDR1 MDHEN and CDR2 SYDVKM. The CDR3 DNA reads TGTGCCAGCAGTACACCCGGGACCGCGAACACAGATACGCAGTATTTT. Amino acid sequence: CASSTPGTANTDTQYF.

The CDR3 DNA reads as TGTGCCAGTAGAACAACAGGGGCAACTAATGAAAAACTGTTTTTT. Its translation is CASRTTGATNEKLFF. The chain combines TRBV19 with TRBJ1-4, with 7 bases identical to TRBD1. Germline V gene sequence: CDR1 LNHDA, CDR2 SQIVND (reference sequence). The CDR3 sequence is 15 residues long. The V and J ends lost 6 bases and 0 bases, in that order; junction bases with no gene match: 4.

This sequence joins TRBV28 and TRBJ2-3, with TRBD2 identical over 7 bases. From germline, CDR1 is MDHEN and CDR2 SYDVKM. CDR3 length equals 14 residues. V lost 6 bases, J lost 5 bases, and 8 bases stayed unmatched. The CDR3 is CASSSWAGEDTQYF. As DNA, the CDR3 is TGTGCCAGCAGCTCCTGGGCGGGAGAAGATACGCAGTATTTT.

This clone was found once. V is TRBV6-5 and J is TRBJ1-4; D unclear. Germline V gene sequence: CDR1 MNHEY, CDR2 SVGAGI. The CDR3 runs 12 residues. V lost 6 bases to trimming and J lost 5 bases, with 7 bases between them. CDR3 sequence reads: CASRGSNEKLFF. CDR3 sequence (DNA): TGTGCCAGCAGAGGGTCCAATGAAAAACTGTTTTTT.

The V and J genes are TRBV18 and TRBJ1-4; a possible D gene is TRBD1 (5 bases). CDR1 KGHSH and CDR2 LQKENI come from the germline V gene. The CDR3 is 15 residues long. V was trimmed by 5 bases and J by 0 bases, leaving 10 bases between them. The CDR3 loop reads CASSLTASTNEKLFF. The CDR3 DNA reads TGTGCCAGCTCATTGACAGCTTCAACTAATGAAAAACTGTTTTTT.

The CDR3 spells CASSLRTTWTSTSGANVLTF. The CDR3 nucleotides are TGTGCCAGCAGTTTGCGCACAACATGGACGAGTACCTCTGGGGCCAACGTCCTGACTTTC. The V and J genes are TRBV27 and TRBJ2-6; no definite D call. Trimming cost V 3 bases and J 0 bases, with 21 bases left between them. This CDR3 is built from 20 residues. Per germline, CDR1 MNHEY and CDR2 SMNVEV (reference sequence).

The V and J genes are TRBV18 and TRBJ1-2, with 10 positions matching TRBD1. Germline V gene data show CDR1 as KGHSH and CDR2 as LQKENI. V was clipped by 6 bases and J by 6 bases; unmatched bases: 4. The CDR3 has 13 amino acids. CDR3 sequence reads: CASSLTGGNGYTF. The CDR3 DNA is TGTGCCAGCTCCCTGACAGGGGGCAATGGCTACACCTTC.

The chain couples TRBV28 to TRBJ2-7; 7 nucleotides match TRBD2. The CDR3 length is 15 residues. Germline CDR1 MDHEN, CDR2 SYDVKM. J gave up 4 bases and V 6 bases, and 12 bases lay outside the gene matches. CDR3 DNA sequence: TGTGCCAGCAGACCCAAGCAGCGGGACTGGTACGAGCAGTACTTC. Amino acids: CASRPKQRDWYEQYF.

This chain connects TRBV4-3 to TRBJ2-3; D gene unclear. Germline-derived CDR1 and CDR2 are LGHNA and YSLEER. V gave up 0 bases and J gave up 6 bases, with 10 bases separating them. The CDR3 is 14 residues long. This CDR3 reads CASSQDLRLDTQYF. Here the CDR3 DNA reads TGCGCCAGCAGCCAAGATCTTAGGCTGGATACGCAGTATTTT.

The V and J genes are TRBV6-1 and TRBJ1-4; 8 bases agree with TRBD1. The V segment lost 5 bases and the J segment 8 bases; nucleotides outside the gene matches: 7. Germline values: CDR1 MNHNS, CDR2 SASEGT. The CDR3 is made up of 14 amino acids. CDR3: CASSPGQGWEKLFF. DNA for the CDR3: TGTGCCAGCAGTCCCGGACAGGGTTGGGAAAAACTGTTTTTT.

The gene calls are TRBV7-9 and TRBJ1-4, with a weak D call TRBD1 (5 bases). This CDR3 has 15 amino acids. Trimming took off 4 bases at V and 5 bases at J, with 14 bases between the two ends. CDR1 is SEHNR and CDR2 is FQNEAQ in the germline V gene (reference sequence). Written as DNA, the CDR3 is TGTGCCAGCAGCTCAGACAGACTGACAAATGAAAAACTGTTTTTT. Translation gives CASSSDRLTNEKLFF.